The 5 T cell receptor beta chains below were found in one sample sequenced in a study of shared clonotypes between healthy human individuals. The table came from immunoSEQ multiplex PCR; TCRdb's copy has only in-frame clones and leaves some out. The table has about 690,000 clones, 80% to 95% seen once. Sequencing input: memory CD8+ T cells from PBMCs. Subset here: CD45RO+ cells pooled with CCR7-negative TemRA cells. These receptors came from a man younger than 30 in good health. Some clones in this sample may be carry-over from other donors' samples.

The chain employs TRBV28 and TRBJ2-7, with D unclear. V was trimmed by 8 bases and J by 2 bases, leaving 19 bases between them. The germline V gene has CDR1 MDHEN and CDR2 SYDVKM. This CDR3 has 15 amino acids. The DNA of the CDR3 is TGTGCCAGCGGCATAAGCCCAGGCAGTACCTACGAGCAGTACTTC. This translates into CASGISPGSTYEQYF.

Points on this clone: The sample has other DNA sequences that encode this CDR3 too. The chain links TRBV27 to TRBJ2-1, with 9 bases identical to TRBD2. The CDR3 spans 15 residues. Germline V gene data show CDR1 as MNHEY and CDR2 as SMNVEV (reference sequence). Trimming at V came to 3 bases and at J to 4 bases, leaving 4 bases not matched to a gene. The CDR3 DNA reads TGTGCCAGCAGTTTCGGCCTAGCGGGGTACAATGAGCAGTTCTTC. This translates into CASSFGLAGYNEQFF.

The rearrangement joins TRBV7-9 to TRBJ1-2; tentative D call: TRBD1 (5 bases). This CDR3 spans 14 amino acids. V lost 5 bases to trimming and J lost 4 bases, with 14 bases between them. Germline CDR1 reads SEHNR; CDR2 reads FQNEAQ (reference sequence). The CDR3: CASSHLERGYGYTF. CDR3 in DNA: TGTGCCAGCAGCCACCTGGAAAGGGGCTATGGCTACACCTTC.

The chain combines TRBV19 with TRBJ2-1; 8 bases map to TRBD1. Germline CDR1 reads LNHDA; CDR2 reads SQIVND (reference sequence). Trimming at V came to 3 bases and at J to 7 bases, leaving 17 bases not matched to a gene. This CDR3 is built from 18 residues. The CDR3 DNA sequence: TGTGCCAGTAGTATCACAACGGTAGGACAGGGAATTAGGAATGAGCAGTTCTTC. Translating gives CASSITTVGQGIRNEQFF.

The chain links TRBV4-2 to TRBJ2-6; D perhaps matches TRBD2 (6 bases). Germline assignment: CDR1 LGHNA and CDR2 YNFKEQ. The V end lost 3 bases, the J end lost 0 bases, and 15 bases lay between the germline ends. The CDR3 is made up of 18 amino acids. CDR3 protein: CASSHWDSSSSGANVLTF. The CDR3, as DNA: TGTGCCAGCAGCCATTGGGACTCGTCGTCCTCTGGGGCCAACGTCCTGACTTTC.